This TCR beta chain was profiled in a study of T cells after yellow fever vaccination. V was clipped by 7 bases and J by 1 base; unmatched bases: 6. CDR1 is SQVTM, CDR2 ANQGSEA, per germline. The CDR3 sequence is 13 residues long. The study, taken as a whole, reports: At about 97% for CD4 and around 91% for CD8, most primary-vaccination clones showed up again after the booster. Repertoires sorted by FACS could include abundant clonotypes that are contaminants from the bulk population.

Worth noting for this clonotype: Antigen unknown.

Universal primer sites and UMIs were introduced during 5'RACE template-switching synthesis of TCR cDNA. TCRdb reprocessed the 5' RACE reads with MiXCR, giving one entry per CDR3 protein. The data show about 300,000 distinct CDR3 sequences, 7.5% to 9% seen once. This chain connects TRBV29-1 to TRBJ1-1; TRBD1 matches 7 bases. Sequencing was performed on CD4+ T cells sorted from PBMCs, taken 5 days after the yellow fever booster vaccination. This clonotype was obtained from a man in his late teens or twenties who received the YFV17D yellow fever vaccine. Here the CDR3 DNA reads TGCAGCGGAGAGACAGGGACGAACACTGAAGCTTTCTTT. This translates into CSGETGTNTEAFF.